Below, one T cell receptor (beta chain) is given with its context. The antigen is undetermined. A read error may explain this, as a much larger clone is one base away. The data belong to a study of T cell repertoires in cytomegalovirus infection. The CDR3 spans 15 residues. Trimming pared 4 bases from V and 6 bases from J, leaving 15 bases between. Germline values: CDR1 SGHTA, CDR2 FQGNSA. TCRdb analysed the reads with MiXCR anew, one entry per CDR3 protein. The data contain around 710,000 distinct CDR3 sequences, just under 30% of them seen just once; the ten biggest clones take up about an eighth. This clonotype was obtained from a human donor in good health (CMV status not recorded). Some clones in this sample may be carry-over from other donors' samples. The sample in question was cultured CD8+ T cells from PBMCs, obtained from culture after CMV antigen stimulation. The chain links TRBV7-2 to TRBJ1-4, with D maybe TRBD1 (5 bases). CDR3 residues: CASSSTGTEDEKLFF. The CDR3, as DNA: TGTGCCAGCAGCTCTACCGGGACCGAGGATGAAAAACTGTTTTTT.